Listed below are T cell receptor beta chains from one sample, sequenced in a study of CD8 T cells in Susac syndrome. A single record per CDR3 protein comes from TCRdb applying MiXCR to the immunoSEQ multiplex PCR reads. The sample has around 270,000 distinct CDR3 sequences, roughly 85% seen once. Sequencing used CD8+ T cells from PBMCs. The source is a human donor with multiple sclerosis. CDR3s include the opening cysteine and the closing phenylalanine or tryptophan. A D gene is named only where the DNA matches it firmly. Size is omitted from some rows. Given values are once, few, many or a class for expanded clones.

- | TRBJ2-6 | - | TRBV13 | TGTGCCAGCAGCTTAGGGACTGGCAACTCTGGGGCCAACGTCCTGACTTTC | CASSLGTGNSGANVLTF
TRBD1 | TRBJ1-4 | - | TRBV7-9 | TGTGCCAGCAGCCTCGATGACCCCGGGACAGGGACAACTAATGAAAAACTGTTTTTT | CASSLDDPGTGTTNEKLFF
- | TRBJ2-7 | - | TRBV27 | TGTGCCAGTTCCCCTCAAGGGTCCTACGAGCAGTACTTC | CASSPQGSYEQYF
TRBD1 | TRBJ2-3 | once | TRBV5-6 | TGTGCCAGCAGCTCGCAGACAGGGGGGGCAGATACGCAGTATTTT | CASSSQTGGADTQYF
- | TRBJ2-7 | - | TRBV27 | TGTGCCAGCAGTTCCGAGGGGGGGCTGGCAGTCTACGAGCAGTACTTC | CASSSEGGLAVYEQYF
- | TRBJ1-2 | - | TRBV30 | TGTGCCTGGAGTGTGGACATTGCATCGGGGGGCTACACCTTC | CAWSVDIASGGYTF
- | TRBJ1-4 | once | TRBV4-3 | TGCGCCAGCAGCACCGGCTGGGCAACTAATGAAAAACTGTTTTTT | CASSTGWATNEKLFF
TRBD2 | TRBJ2-2 | - | TRBV24-1 | TGTGCCACCAGTGATTTCGGGGGGGCCTTGAACACCGGGGAGCTGTTTTTT | CATSDFGGALNTGELFF
- | TRBJ2-2 | once | TRBV19 | TGTGCCAGTAGTATAGTCAGGGGCACCGGGGAGCTGTTTTTT | CASSIVRGTGELFF
TRBD2 | TRBJ2-7 | - | TRBV18 | TGTGCCAGCTCACCCCGGGCGGGGGAGCGGGAACAGTACTTC | CASSPRAGEREQYF
TRBD2 | TRBJ2-1 | few | TRBV11-3 | TGTGCCAGCAGCTTTGGGAGGGCCACCTACAATGAGCAGTTCTTC | CASSFGRATYNEQFF
- | TRBJ2-2 | - | TRBV3-1 | TGTGCCAGCAGCCTGGTCCACGGCGCCGGGGAGCTGTTTTTT | CASSLVHGAGELFF
- | TRBJ1-1 | - | TRBV30 | TGTGCCCTGGAGTCATGGAACACTGAAGCTTTCTTT | CALESWNTEAFF
- | TRBJ1-5 | once | TRBV6-2/TRBV6-3 | TGTGCCAGCAGTTACTCCGAGAATTATAGCAATCAGCCCCAGCATTTT | CASSYSENYSNQPQHF
- | TRBJ1-1 | - | TRBV7-3 | TGTGCCAGCAGCCCCGCACTAGGAGTGAACACTGAAGCTTTCTTT | CASSPALGVNTEAFF
TRBD1 | TRBJ2-7 | - | TRBV5-1 | TGCGCCAGCACCACGTCCGGGACAGGGTTTAACGAGCAGTACTTC | CASTTSGTGFNEQYF
- | TRBJ1-3 | - | TRBV19 | TGTGCCAGTGCGGACAGCACTTCTGGAAACACCATATATTTT | CASADSTSGNTIYF
TRBD2 | TRBJ2-1 | - | TRBV7-9 | TGTGCCAGCAGCTTCGGGAGGTTGGGCGGCAATGAGCAGTTCTTC | CASSFGRLGGNEQFF
TRBD2 | TRBJ2-1 | - | TRBV4-1 | TGCGCCAGCAGCCAAGCTAGCGGCCCCTACAATGAGCAGTTCTTC | CASSQASGPYNEQFF
TRBD2 | TRBJ2-2 | - | TRBV7-9 | TGTGCCAGCTCTTGGACTAGCGGGAGGGAGTACACCGGGGAGCTGTTTTTT | CASSWTSGREYTGELFF
- | TRBJ1-5 | - | TRBV20-1 | TGCAGTGCCACACAAATAGGCAATCAGCCCCAGCATTTT | CSATQIGNQPQHF
- | TRBJ2-7 | - | TRBV6-5 | TGTGCCAGCAGCACGGGACACCCGAGCTCCTACGAGCAGTACTTC | CASSTGHPSSYEQYF
- | TRBJ2-5 | - | TRBV7-9 | TGTGCCAGCAGCTTAGGGGAGATACAAGAGACCCAGTACTTC | CASSLGEIQETQYF
- | TRBJ2-6 | - | TRBV29-1 | TGCAGCGTTGAGTGGGCAACTGGGGCCAACGTCCTGACTTTC | CSVEWATGANVLTF
TRBD2 | TRBJ2-7 | - | TRBV5-4 | TGTGCCAGCAGACCAGGGCAGGGAGGGGCCTACGAGCAGTACTTC | CASRPGQGGAYEQYF
- | TRBJ2-1 | - | TRBV19 | TGTGCCAGTAGTATAGATCTGGACGTAAGCTCCTACAATGAGCAGTTCTTC | CASSIDLDVSSYNEQFF
- | TRBJ2-2 | - | TRBV19 | TGTGCCAGTAGTATAGACTGGAACACCGGGGAGCTGTTTTTT | CASSIDWNTGELFF